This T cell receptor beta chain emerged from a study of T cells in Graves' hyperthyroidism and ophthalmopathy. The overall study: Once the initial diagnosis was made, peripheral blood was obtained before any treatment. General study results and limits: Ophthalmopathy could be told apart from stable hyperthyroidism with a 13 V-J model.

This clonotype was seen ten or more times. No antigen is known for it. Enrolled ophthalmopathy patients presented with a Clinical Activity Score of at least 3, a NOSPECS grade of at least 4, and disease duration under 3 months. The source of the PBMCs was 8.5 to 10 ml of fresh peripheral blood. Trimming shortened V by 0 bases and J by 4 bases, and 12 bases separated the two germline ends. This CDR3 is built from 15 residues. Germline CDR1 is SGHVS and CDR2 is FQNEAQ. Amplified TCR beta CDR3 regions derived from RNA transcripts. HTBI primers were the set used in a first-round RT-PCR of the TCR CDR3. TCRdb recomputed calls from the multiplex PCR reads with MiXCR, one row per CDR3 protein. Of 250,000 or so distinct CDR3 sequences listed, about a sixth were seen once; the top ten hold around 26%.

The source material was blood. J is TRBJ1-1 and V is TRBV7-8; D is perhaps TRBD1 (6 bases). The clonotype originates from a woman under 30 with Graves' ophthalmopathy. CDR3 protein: CASSLADRGATEAFF. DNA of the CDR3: TGTGCCAGCAGCTTAGCGGACCGGGGGGCCACTGAAGCTTTCTTT.